This TCR beta chain was sequenced during a study of T cells in Graves' hyperthyroidism and ophthalmopathy. RNA transcripts provided the source from which TCR beta CDR3 regions were amplified. With the HTBI primer set, the TCR CDR3 went through a first round of RT-PCR. TCRdb reanalysed the multiplex PCR reads using MiXCR and keeps one entry per CDR3 protein. The table records some 740,000 distinct CDR3 sequences, around 15% of them present only once. This clonotype was observed a single time. Germline V gene sequence: CDR1 MDHEN, CDR2 SYDVKM. The CDR3 is 17 amino acids. V dropped 7 bases and J dropped 5; count of bases not matched to a gene: 16.

This clonotype was obtained from a woman aged 18-29 years with Graves' hyperthyroidism. The rearrangement links TRBV28 to TRBJ2-5; 10 bases match TRBD1. Sequenced sample: blood. The CDR3 sequence: CASIPQGQGGGRETQYF. The CDR3 nucleotides read TGTGCCAGCATTCCACAAGGACAGGGGGGAGGGCGGGAGACCCAGTACTTC.